The 7 T cell receptor beta chains below come from one sample, sequenced in a study of regulatory T cells in long-lasting Graves disease. Indicated time point: newly diagnosed GD, antithyroid drugs for less than 3 months. The TCR library was made from RNA extracted from PBMCs. Investigators prepared the TCR beta libraries by applying iRepertoire HTBI primers and Arm-PCR of CDR3 regions. TCRdb re-derived calls from the multiplex PCR reads in MiXCR, one entry per CDR3 protein. This sample has 600,000 to 650,000 distinct CDR3 sequences; about 16% occur once, and the top ten carry 15% to 20%. The same data also went into a second study, on T cells in Graves' hyperthyroidism and ophthalmopathy.

The sample here was peripheral blood mononuclear cells (PBMCs), taken at new diagnosis, from a patient treated with antithyroid drugs. These receptors were collected from a woman younger than 45 with Graves disease.

This clonotype has ten or more counts. The V and J genes are TRBV7-8 and TRBJ2-1; no clear D gene. The CDR3 loop spans 14 amino acids. CDR1 is SGHVS, CDR2 FQNEAQ, per germline. Trimming left V 1 base short and J 9 bases short, with 13 bases between. The CDR3 sequence: CASSLEAANGEQFF. The CDR3 region has the DNA TGTGCCAGCAGCTTAGAAGCCGCAAACGGTGAGCAGTTCTTC.

This clonotype appeared many times. The J gene is TRBJ1-5, the V gene TRBV6-2 or TRBV6-3; D remains ambiguous. V lost 8 bases and J lost 2, with 10 bases in between. In germline, CDR1 is MNHEY, CDR2 SVGEGT. CDR3 length: 13 residues. The CDR3 DNA sequence: TGTGCCAGCGGGTGCGGGTGCAATCAGCCCCAGCATTTT. Translating gives CASGCGCNQPQHF.

This clonotype was picked up many times. The chain has TRBV29-1 and TRBJ1-2; maybe TRBD1 (5 bases). Trimming removed 0 bases from V and 4 bases from J, with 9 bases in between. CDR3 length equals 13 residues. CDR1 SQVTM and CDR2 ANQGSEA come from the germline V gene. DNA for the CDR3: TGCAGCGTTGAAGACCTTGACAGCTATGGCTACACCTTC. It yields the protein CSVEDLDSYGYTF.

In its sample, this clonotype was seen a few times. The rearrangement links TRBV18 to TRBJ2-5, with D uncertain. Per the germline V gene, CDR1 is KGHSH and CDR2 is LQKENI. This CDR3 comprises 14 residues. The V gene lost 0 bases and the J gene lost 2 bases, with 7 bases spanning the gap. The CDR3 protein is CASSPPSAQETQYF. The DNA for the CDR3 is TGTGCCAGCTCACCACCGTCAGCTCAAGAGACCCAGTACTTC.

Concerning this clonotype itself: This could be a read error, since a much larger clone is one nucleotide away. The genes are TRBV11-2 and TRBJ2-3; D unclear. Trimming removed 1 base at V and 2 bases at J, with 4 bases between. This CDR3 is built from 13 residues. Germline CDR1 and CDR2: SGHAT and FQNNGV. This CDR3 is CASSLVTTDTQYF. DNA of the CDR3: TGTGCCAGCAGCTTAGTAACCACAGATACGCAGTATTTT.

The chain links TRBV2 to TRBJ2-6, with a tentative D call TRBD2 (5 bases). Trimming pared 0 bases from V and 1 base from J, leaving 7 bases between. The CDR3 totals 16 residues. Germline CDR1 SNHLY, CDR2 FYNNEI. The DNA of the CDR3 is TGTGCCAGCAGTGAAGCTCCGGGGTCTGGGGCCAACGTCCTGACTTTC. Residues: CASSEAPGSGANVLTF.

The CDR3 sequence: CASSLLKYGELFF. The CDR3 region has the DNA TGTGCCAGCAGTTTATTAAAGTACGGGGAGCTGTTTTTT. J is TRBJ2-2 and V is TRBV27; D is ambiguous. Germline V gene lookup returns CDR1 MNHEY and CDR2 SMNVEV (reference sequence). The CDR3 loop spans 13 amino acids. Trimming removed 1 base at V and 7 bases at J, with 7 bases between.